Listed below are T cell receptor beta chains from one sample, sequenced in a study of cytomegalovirus exposure and HLA in healthy donors. Measured with immunoSEQ multiplex PCR; TCRdb has only the in-frame clones, and not every one. Among hundreds of thousands of clones listed, around 66% were seen once. Sequencing used PBMCs. The receptors here all came from a female donor in good health and CMV-seronegative. CDR3s include the opening cysteine and the closing phenylalanine or tryptophan.

TRBJ2-1 | TRBV21-1 | 15 | CASSKARRSYNEQFF
TRBJ1-2 | TRBV10-3 | 14 | CATWTDRANYGYTF
TRBJ1-6 | TRBV4-1 | 16 | CASSQGQGAYAGPLHF
TRBJ2-2 | TRBV4-1 | 16 | CASSQDSTSTAGELFF
TRBJ1-5 | TRBV19 | 15 | CASSIRDYSNQPQHF
TRBJ1-5 | TRBV5-4 | 16 | CASSQTGDGGNQPQHF
TRBJ2-1 | TRBV10-3 | 14 | CAISSGQGGREQFF
TRBJ2-1 | TRBV6-1 | 15 | CASRESQVSYNEQFF
TRBJ1-1 | TRBV29-1 | 13 | CSGARDRNTEAFF
TRBJ2-5 | TRBV29-1 | 16 | CSVESGTGGLVETQYF
TRBJ1-1 | TRBV19 | 17 | CASSPPGTGGLNTEAFF
TRBJ2-7 | TRBV15 | 13 | CAIGLAGTYEQYF
TRBJ2-5 | TRBV28 | 17 | CASSYSVTSGFQETQYF
TRBJ2-1 | TRBV7-9 | 16 | CASSPNLGPDYNEQFF
TRBJ2-3 | TRBV5-1 | 16 | CASSSRQVSSTDTQYF
TRBJ2-1 | TRBV7-9 | 15 | CASSRQGLAGEEQFF
TRBJ2-1 | TRBV28 | 17 | CASSLSPGFGSYNEQFF
TRBJ1-5 | TRBV7-8 | 14 | CASSLAEERQPQHF
TRBJ2-5 | TRBV12-5 | 13 | CASAPDSRETQYF
TRBJ2-2 | TRBV28 | 15 | CASSPGTGGTRELFF
TRBJ2-1 | TRBV5-1 | 15 | CASSLVTSRYNEQFF
. | TRBV5-6 | 14 | CASSLSGQAGEQYF
TRBJ1-2 | TRBV6-5 | 13 | CASSRQGLYGYTF
TRBJ1-5 | TRBV18 | 14 | CASSPVDRDQPQHF
TRBJ1-5 | TRBV27 | 13 | CASSWDRGQPQHF
TRBJ2-3 | TRBV21-1 | 11 | CASNSNWREYF
. | TRBV6-6 | 13 | CASTLATSYEQYF
TRBJ2-5 | TRBV28 | 15 | CASSFRGQYQETQYF
TRBJ2-5 | TRBV7-2 | 15 | CASTRGGEGWETQYF
TRBJ1-4 | TRBV6-1 | 14 | CASSDQGEAEKLFF
TRBJ1-3 | TRBV7-9 | 14 | CASSQTGGGNTIYF
TRBJ2-7 | TRBV7-8 | 12 | CASSAAGYEQYF
TRBJ1-5 | TRBV5-6 | 14 | CASSSGRGAQPQHF
TRBJ1-2 | TRBV6-5 | 15 | CASSPRSGGNYGYTF
TRBJ2-2 | TRBV4-1 | 17 | CASSHPDREGNTGELFF
TRBJ1-2 | TRBV15 | 14 | CATSPDRGRDGYTF
TRBJ2-7 | TRBV6-1 | 15 | CASRPTGTGHYEQYF
TRBJ1-2 | TRBV10-1 | 13 | CASSSGAGRGYTF
TRBJ2-3 | TRBV5-1 | 15 | CASSLRAGESDTQYF
TRBJ2-1 | TRBV11-2 | 15 | CASSLRDLSYNEQFF
TRBJ1-2 | TRBV7-9 | 12 | CASSDRVGGYTF
TRBJ2-7 | TRBV18 | 14 | CASSPSTGSYEQYF
TRBJ2-1 | TRBV28 | 15 | CASKVSGRADGVQFF
TRBJ2-5 | TRBV5-1 | 15 | CASSPRTGGVETQYF
TRBJ1-2 | TRBV11-2 | 17 | CASSLGPQTGGRGGYTF
TRBJ2-5 | TRBV5-4 | 15 | CASSGRGGRQETQYF
TRBJ2-1 | TRBV11-1 | 16 | CASSLLAGSSYNEQFF
TRBJ2-1 | TRBV7-3 | 16 | CASSLSGYGGYNEQFF
TRBJ2-7 | TRBV6-5 | 15 | CASSTPKAGDHEQYF
TRBJ2-3 | TRBV5-1 | 17 | CASSPETSGRATDTQYF
TRBJ2-1 | TRBV5-1 | 15 | CASSFGGLAGEEQFF
TRBJ1-1 | TRBV7-3 | 14 | CASSLTPGDTEAFF
TRBJ2-1 | TRBV7-7 | 15 | CASSLNSGSYNEQFF
TRBJ1-2 | TRBV18 | 17 | CASSPTGGNQANYGYTF
TRBJ1-1 | TRBV18 | 14 | CASSPQRGGTEAFF
TRBJ1-4 | TRBV7-9 | 15 | CASSPRTSTNEKLFF
TRBJ1-2 | TRBV6-1 | 14 | CASRGDSLSYGYTF
TRBJ2-4 | TRBV14 | 14 | CASSHSRDGNIQYF
TRBJ1-1 | TRBV18 | 15 | CASSQRGPIGTEAFF
TRBJ2-7 | TRBV28 | 12 | CASSPLEYEQYF